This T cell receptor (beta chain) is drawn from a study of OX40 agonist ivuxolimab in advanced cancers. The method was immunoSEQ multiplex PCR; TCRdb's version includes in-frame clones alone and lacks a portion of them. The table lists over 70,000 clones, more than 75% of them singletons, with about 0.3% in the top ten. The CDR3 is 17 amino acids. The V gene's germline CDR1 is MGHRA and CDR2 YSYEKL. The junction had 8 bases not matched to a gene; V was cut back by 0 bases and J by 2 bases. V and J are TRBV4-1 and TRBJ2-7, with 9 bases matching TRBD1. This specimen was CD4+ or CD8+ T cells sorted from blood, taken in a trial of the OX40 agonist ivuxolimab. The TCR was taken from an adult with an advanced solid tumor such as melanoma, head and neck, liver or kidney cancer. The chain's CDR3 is CASSQEVGTGFPYEQYF. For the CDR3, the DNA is TGCGCCAGCAGCCAAGAGGTCGGGACAGGGTTCCCCTACGAGCAGTACTTC.